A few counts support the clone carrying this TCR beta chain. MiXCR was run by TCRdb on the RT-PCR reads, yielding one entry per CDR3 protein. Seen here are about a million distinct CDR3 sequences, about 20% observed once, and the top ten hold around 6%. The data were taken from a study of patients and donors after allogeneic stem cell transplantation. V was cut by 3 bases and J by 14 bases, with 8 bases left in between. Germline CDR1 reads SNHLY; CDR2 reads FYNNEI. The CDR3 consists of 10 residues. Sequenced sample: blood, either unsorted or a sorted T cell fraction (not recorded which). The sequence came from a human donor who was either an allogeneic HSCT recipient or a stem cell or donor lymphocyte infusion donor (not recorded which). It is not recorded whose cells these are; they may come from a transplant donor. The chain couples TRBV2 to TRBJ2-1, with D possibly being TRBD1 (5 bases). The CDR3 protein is CASSEEGEFF. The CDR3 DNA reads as TGTGCCAGCAGTGAGGAAGGGGAGTTCTTC. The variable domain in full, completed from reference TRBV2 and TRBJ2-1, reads EPEVTQTPSHQVTQMGQEVILRCVPISNHLYFYWYRQILGQKVEFLVSFYNNEISEKSEIFDDQFSVERPDGSNFTLKIRSTKLEDSAMYFCASSEEGEFFGPGTRLTVL.